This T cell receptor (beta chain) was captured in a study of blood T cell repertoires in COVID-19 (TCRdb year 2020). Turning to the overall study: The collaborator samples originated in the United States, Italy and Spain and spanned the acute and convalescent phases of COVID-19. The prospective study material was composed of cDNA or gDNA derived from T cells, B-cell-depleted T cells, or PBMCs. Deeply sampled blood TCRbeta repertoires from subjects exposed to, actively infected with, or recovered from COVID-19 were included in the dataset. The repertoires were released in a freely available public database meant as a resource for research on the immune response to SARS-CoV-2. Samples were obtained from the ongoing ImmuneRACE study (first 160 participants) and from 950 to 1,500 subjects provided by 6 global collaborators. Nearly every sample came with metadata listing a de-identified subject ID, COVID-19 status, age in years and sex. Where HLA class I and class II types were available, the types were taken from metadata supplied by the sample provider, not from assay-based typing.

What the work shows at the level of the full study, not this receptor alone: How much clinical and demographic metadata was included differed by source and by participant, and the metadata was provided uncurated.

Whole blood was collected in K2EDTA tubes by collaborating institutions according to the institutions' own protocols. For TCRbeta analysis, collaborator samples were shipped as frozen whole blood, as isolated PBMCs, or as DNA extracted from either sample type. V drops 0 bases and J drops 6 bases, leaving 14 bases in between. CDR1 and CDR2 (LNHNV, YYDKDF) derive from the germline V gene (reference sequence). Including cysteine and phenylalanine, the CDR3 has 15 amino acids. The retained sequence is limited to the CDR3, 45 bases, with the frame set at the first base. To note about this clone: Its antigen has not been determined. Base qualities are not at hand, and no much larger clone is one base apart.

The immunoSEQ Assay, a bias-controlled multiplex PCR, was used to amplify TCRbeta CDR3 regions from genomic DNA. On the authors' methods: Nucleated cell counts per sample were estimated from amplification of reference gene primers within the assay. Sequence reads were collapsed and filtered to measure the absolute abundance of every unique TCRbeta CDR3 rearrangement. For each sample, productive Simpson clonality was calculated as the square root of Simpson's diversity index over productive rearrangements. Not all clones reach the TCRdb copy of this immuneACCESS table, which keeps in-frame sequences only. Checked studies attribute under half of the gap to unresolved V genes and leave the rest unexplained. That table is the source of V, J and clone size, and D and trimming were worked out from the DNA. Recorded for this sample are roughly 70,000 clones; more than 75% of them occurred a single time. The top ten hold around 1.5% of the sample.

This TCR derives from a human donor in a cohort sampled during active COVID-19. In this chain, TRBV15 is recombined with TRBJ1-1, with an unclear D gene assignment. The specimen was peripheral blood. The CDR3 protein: CATSRDQASTAEAFF. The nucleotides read TGTGCCACCAGCAGAGATCAGGCTTCAACGGCTGAAGCTTTCTTT.